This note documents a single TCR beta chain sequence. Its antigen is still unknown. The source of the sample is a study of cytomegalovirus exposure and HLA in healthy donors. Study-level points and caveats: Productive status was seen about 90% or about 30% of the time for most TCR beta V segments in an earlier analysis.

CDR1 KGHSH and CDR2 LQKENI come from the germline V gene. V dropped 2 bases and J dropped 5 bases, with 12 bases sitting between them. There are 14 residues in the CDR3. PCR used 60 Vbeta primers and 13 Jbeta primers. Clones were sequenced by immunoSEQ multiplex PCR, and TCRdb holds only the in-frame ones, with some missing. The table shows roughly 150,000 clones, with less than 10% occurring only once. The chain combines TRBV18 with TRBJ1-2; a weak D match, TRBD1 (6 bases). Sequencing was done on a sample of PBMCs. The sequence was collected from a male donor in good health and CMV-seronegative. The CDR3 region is CASSPNTGPYGYTF. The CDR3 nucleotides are TGTGCCAGCTCACCAAACACAGGGCCTTATGGCTACACCTTC.